Listed below are T cell receptor beta chains from one sample, sequenced in a study of cytomegalovirus exposure and HLA in healthy donors. The data were produced by immunoSEQ multiplex PCR, yet TCRdb's version contains in-frame clones alone and is incomplete. The sample carries about 160,000 clones, 80% recorded once. The sequenced sample was PBMCs. All receptors come from a woman in her forties or fifties in good health and CMV-seropositive. Both conserved end residues are part of each CDR3. Each record gives: clone size, J gene, V gene, D gene, CDR3 DNA, CDR3 protein. The D gene is left open where the match is weak. Expanded clones are given a class, and other clones once, few, many or no size at all.

clone_size: .
j_call: TRBJ2-1
v_call: TRBV19
d_call: TRBD2
cdr3_nt: TGTGCCAGTAGTGGAGCGGGGAGCTCCTACAATGAGCAGTTCTTC
cdr3_aa: CASSGAGSSYNEQFF

clone_size: .
j_call: TRBJ1-2
v_call: TRBV28
d_call: TRBD1
cdr3_nt: TGTGCCAGCAGTATGGACAGGCGTTCTGGCTACACCTTC
cdr3_aa: CASSMDRRSGYTF

clone_size: .
j_call: TRBJ2-6
v_call: TRBV9
d_call: .
cdr3_nt: TGTGCCAGCAGCCCCGCCCTGGCGTCGACTCCTGGGGCCAACGTCCTGACTTTC
cdr3_aa: CASSPALASTPGANVLTF

clone_size: .
j_call: TRBJ2-5
v_call: TRBV7-2
d_call: .
cdr3_nt: TGTGCCAGCAGCTTAATTCGCGGGGAAGAGACCCAGTACTTC
cdr3_aa: CASSLIRGEETQYF

clone_size: few
j_call: TRBJ1-2
v_call: TRBV7-8
d_call: .
cdr3_nt: TGTGCCAGCAGCTTTATGCAGGGAAACGGCTACACCTTC
cdr3_aa: CASSFMQGNGYTF

clone_size: .
j_call: TRBJ1-2
v_call: TRBV5-1
d_call: .
cdr3_nt: TGCGCCAGCAGCCTACGGGAGGGCGGCTATGGCTACACCTTC
cdr3_aa: CASSLREGGYGYTF

clone_size: .
j_call: TRBJ2-5
v_call: TRBV9
d_call: TRBD2
cdr3_nt: TGTGCCAGCAGCGTAGGGGCAGCGGGGAGCGGTGAGACCCAGTACTTC
cdr3_aa: CASSVGAAGSGETQYF

clone_size: .
j_call: TRBJ2-5
v_call: TRBV9
d_call: .
cdr3_nt: TGTGCCAGCAGCGTACAGGGAGAGACCCAGTACTTC
cdr3_aa: CASSVQGETQYF

clone_size: .
j_call: TRBJ2-2
v_call: TRBV5-1
d_call: TRBD1
cdr3_nt: TGCGCCAGCAGCTTGGGACAGGGGGCCGGGGAGCTGTTTTTT
cdr3_aa: CASSLGQGAGELFF

clone_size: .
j_call: TRBJ2-1
v_call: TRBV28
d_call: TRBD1
cdr3_nt: TGTGCCAGCAGTACCCTTACCGGGACAGGACACAATGAGCAGTTCTTC
cdr3_aa: CASSTLTGTGHNEQFF

clone_size: .
j_call: TRBJ1-6
v_call: TRBV28
d_call: TRBD1
cdr3_nt: TGTGCCAGCAGTTTAGGGGCCGGGACAGCCCTTTCACCCCTCCACTTT
cdr3_aa: CASSLGAGTALSPLHF

clone_size: .
j_call: TRBJ2-1
v_call: TRBV6-5
d_call: .
cdr3_nt: TGTGCCAGGTCTAGGGGGGGCGGAACTTACAATGAGCAGTTCTTC
cdr3_aa: CARSRGGGTYNEQFF

clone_size: .
j_call: TRBJ1-2
v_call: TRBV30
d_call: .
cdr3_nt: TGTGCCTGGAGTGTCCAGGGGAATGGCTACACCTTC
cdr3_aa: CAWSVQGNGYTF

clone_size: .
j_call: TRBJ2-3
v_call: TRBV6-5
d_call: .
cdr3_nt: TGTGCCAGCAGGGGGACGGCTAGCGGCACAGATACGCAGTATTTT
cdr3_aa: CASRGTASGTDTQYF

clone_size: .
j_call: TRBJ2-2
v_call: TRBV28
d_call: .
cdr3_nt: TGTGCCAGCAGTTATGCGGGTGGGACCGGGGAGCTGTTTTTT
cdr3_aa: CASSYAGGTGELFF

clone_size: .
j_call: TRBJ1-4
v_call: TRBV5-1
d_call: TRBD1
cdr3_nt: TGCGCCAGCAGCTTGGCCGGGACAGGTGGCGAAAAACTGTTTTTT
cdr3_aa: CASSLAGTGGEKLFF

clone_size: .
j_call: TRBJ2-1
v_call: TRBV4-1
d_call: .
cdr3_nt: TGCGCCAGCAGCCAAGATAGAGGCAGGGGATACAATGAGCAGTTCTTC
cdr3_aa: CASSQDRGRGYNEQFF

clone_size: .
j_call: TRBJ2-2
v_call: TRBV18
d_call: .
cdr3_nt: TGTGCCAGCTCACCGGACTACCTGAGGAACACCGGGGAGCTGTTTTTT
cdr3_aa: CASSPDYLRNTGELFF

clone_size: .
j_call: TRBJ2-4
v_call: TRBV9
d_call: TRBD2
cdr3_nt: TGTGCCAGCAGCGCGGGAGGGTCTGTGGGAAACATTCAGTACTTC
cdr3_aa: CASSAGGSVGNIQYF

clone_size: many
j_call: TRBJ2-3
v_call: TRBV4-2
d_call: TRBD2
cdr3_nt: TGTGCCAGCAGCCAAGGGTGGCTAGCGGGGGGGAGCACAGATACGCAGTATTTT
cdr3_aa: CASSQGWLAGGSTDTQYF

clone_size: once
j_call: TRBJ1-5
v_call: TRBV9
d_call: .
cdr3_nt: TGTGCCAGCAGCGTAGCTGCGGATCAGCCCCAGCATTTT
cdr3_aa: CASSVAADQPQHF

clone_size: .
j_call: TRBJ1-5
v_call: TRBV10-3
d_call: .
cdr3_nt: TGTGCCATCAGTGACAATAGCAATCAGCCCCAGCATTTT
cdr3_aa: CAISDNSNQPQHF

clone_size: .
j_call: TRBJ1-5
v_call: TRBV19
d_call: TRBD1
cdr3_nt: TGTGCCAGTAGTCTGATTCTTCCCTCGGGACAGATATATCAGCCCCAGCATTTT
cdr3_aa: CASSLILPSGQIYQPQHF

clone_size: .
j_call: TRBJ1-2
v_call: TRBV7-9
d_call: .
cdr3_nt: TGTGCCAGCAGCTTATGGACAGCGGACTATGGCTACACCTTC
cdr3_aa: CASSLWTADYGYTF

clone_size: .
j_call: TRBJ1-5
v_call: TRBV18
d_call: .
cdr3_nt: TGTGCCAGCTCACCAGGGGGCGATCAGCCCCAGCATTTT
cdr3_aa: CASSPGGDQPQHF

clone_size: .
j_call: TRBJ2-1
v_call: TRBV9
d_call: TRBD2
cdr3_nt: TGTGCCAGCAGCGTAGGGAGCGGGGGGTGGGCTGGCAATGAGCAGTTCTTC
cdr3_aa: CASSVGSGGWAGNEQFF

clone_size: .
j_call: TRBJ1-1
v_call: TRBV19
d_call: .
cdr3_nt: TGTGCCAGTAGTCCTCGTAGGCAGGTCGGCACTGAAGCTTTCTTT
cdr3_aa: CASSPRRQVGTEAFF

clone_size: .
j_call: TRBJ1-4
v_call: TRBV10-3
d_call: .
cdr3_nt: TGTGCCATCAGTGAGGGAGGAGAAAAACTGTTTTTT
cdr3_aa: CAISEGGEKLFF

clone_size: few
j_call: TRBJ1-2
v_call: TRBV7-9
d_call: .
cdr3_nt: TGTGCCAGCAGCAGGTACAAAGGGGATGGCTACACCTTC
cdr3_aa: CASSRYKGDGYTF

clone_size: .
j_call: TRBJ1-3
v_call: TRBV4-1
d_call: TRBD1
cdr3_nt: TGCGCCAGCAGCCAAGGGGGACAGCAGGGGAATAGAAACACCATATATTTT
cdr3_aa: CASSQGGQQGNRNTIYF

clone_size: .
j_call: TRBJ1-1
v_call: TRBV7-9
d_call: TRBD1
cdr3_nt: TGTTCCAGCAGCTTTTCGGCCGGGACAGGGAACACTGAAGCTTTCTTT
cdr3_aa: CSSSFSAGTGNTEAFF

clone_size: .
j_call: TRBJ2-2
v_call: TRBV13
d_call: .
cdr3_nt: TGTGCCAGCAGCTTATTTGACAGCGATAGGTCCGGGGAGCTGTTTTTT
cdr3_aa: CASSLFDSDRSGELFF

clone_size: .
j_call: TRBJ2-5
v_call: TRBV5-1
d_call: .
cdr3_nt: TGCGCCAGCAGGGTGGGGGCAGAGGAGACCCAGTACTTC
cdr3_aa: CASRVGAEETQYF

clone_size: .
j_call: TRBJ2-1
v_call: TRBV28
d_call: .
cdr3_nt: TGTGCCAGCAGTTTAGATTCGGGTGAGCAGTTCTTC
cdr3_aa: CASSLDSGEQFF

clone_size: .
j_call: TRBJ2-3
v_call: TRBV5-4
d_call: .
cdr3_nt: TGTGCCAGCAGTCGGTTAAGCACAGATACGCAGTATTTT
cdr3_aa: CASSRLSTDTQYF

clone_size: once
j_call: TRBJ2-4
v_call: TRBV19
d_call: .
cdr3_nt: TGTGCCAGTAGCAATAGACAGGCGGTGGGCAAAAACATTCAGTACTTC
cdr3_aa: CASSNRQAVGKNIQYF

clone_size: .
j_call: TRBJ2-3
v_call: TRBV5-1
d_call: .
cdr3_nt: TGCGCCAGCAGCTCGGGAGCGGGCACAGATACGCAGTATTTT
cdr3_aa: CASSSGAGTDTQYF

clone_size: .
j_call: TRBJ1-2
v_call: TRBV6-6
d_call: .
cdr3_nt: TGTGCCAGCAGTTACTCGAGTCAGGGGATTTATGGCTACACCTTC
cdr3_aa: CASSYSSQGIYGYTF

clone_size: .
j_call: TRBJ2-1
v_call: TRBV9
d_call: TRBD2
cdr3_nt: TGTGCCAGCAGCGTAGGATTGATGGCGGGAGTCCGGGATGAGCAGTTCTTC
cdr3_aa: CASSVGLMAGVRDEQFF

clone_size: .
j_call: TRBJ2-7
v_call: TRBV7-9
d_call: TRBD1
cdr3_nt: TGTGCCAGCAGCCGGACAGGGGTTTACGAGCAGTACTTC
cdr3_aa: CASSRTGVYEQYF

clone_size: .
j_call: TRBJ1-1
v_call: TRBV27
d_call: .
cdr3_nt: TGTGCCAGCAGTTTCGCGGGGGCTTACACTGAAGCTTTCTTT
cdr3_aa: CASSFAGAYTEAFF

clone_size: .
j_call: TRBJ2-3
v_call: TRBV5-1
d_call: .
cdr3_nt: TGCGCCAGCAGCTTGGACGGCGGGGACACAGATACGCAGTATTTT
cdr3_aa: CASSLDGGDTDTQYF